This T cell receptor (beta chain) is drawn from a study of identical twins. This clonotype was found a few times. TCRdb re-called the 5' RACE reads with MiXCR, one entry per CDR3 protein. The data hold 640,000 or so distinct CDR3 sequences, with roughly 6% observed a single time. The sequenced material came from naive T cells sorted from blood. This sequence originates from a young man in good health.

The CDR3 sequence: CASQTGGYYNEQFF. As DNA, the CDR3 is TGTGCCAGCCAAACAGGGGGATACTACAATGAGCAGTTCTTC. The chain couples TRBV6-1 to TRBJ2-1; 8 positions agree with TRBD1. CDR1 and CDR2 (germline): MNHNS, SASEGT. V dropped 8 bases and J dropped 3; count of bases not matched to a gene: 6. The CDR3 totals 14 residues.